This T cell receptor beta chain is drawn from a study of T cells after yellow fever vaccination. Study-level results: Reappearance after the booster was observed for most primary-vaccination clones (about 95% CD4, about 90% CD8). The secondary response peaked faster, at day 5 versus 15, but was weaker. Just a small share of clonotypes turned up in the CD4 compartment as well as the CD8 compartment.

In this sample, this clonotype turned up many times. Its antigen is as yet unknown. The CDR3 contains 14 residues. CDR1 is LGHNT, CDR2 FRNRAP, per germline. After removal of 0 bases from V and 6 bases from J, the junction contained 5 bases not matched to a gene. 5'RACE template switching added a universal primer site and UMIs to TCR cDNA. TCRdb passed the 5' RACE reads through MiXCR, listing each CDR3 protein once. The data contain around 590,000 distinct CDR3 sequences, around an eighth of them singletons. The rearrangement links TRBV12-5 to TRBJ2-7; 7 nucleotides line up with TRBD2. The TCR was taken from a man aged 25-45 years who received the YFV17D yellow fever vaccine. The material sequenced was PBMCs, taken on the day of the yellow fever booster vaccination. CDR3: CASGLVTGGIEQYF. CDR3 coding DNA: TGTGCTAGTGGTTTGGTAACGGGAGGAATCGAGCAGTACTTC.